What follows describes a single T cell receptor (beta chain). Its antigen is unknown. The sample belongs to a study of regulatory T cells in long-lasting Graves disease. The V end lost 3 bases, the J end lost 2 bases, and 13 bases lay between the germline ends. Germline V gene sequence: CDR1 DFQATT, CDR2 SNEGSKA (reference sequence). The CDR3 is 14 amino acids. Study conclusions and caveats: The researchers studied only peripheral blood, not thyroid tissue.

As to time point: persistent/refractory GD, antithyroid drugs over 5 years with positive TRAb. Scientists built the TCR library using RNA that was extracted from PBMCs. CDR3-region Arm-PCR and iRepertoire HTBI primers produced the TCR beta libraries. In the original processing: Samples jointly harbored roughly 62 TRBV and about 14 TRBJ segments. Each CDR3 protein is one row after TCRdb ran MiXCR on the multiplex PCR reads. It is TCRdb's table, rather than the study itself, that gives the V and J calls and clone size. This sample carries a few hundred thousand distinct CDR3 sequences, roughly a fifth of them seen once, and the ten largest clones take about 13%.

The chain links TRBV20-1 to TRBJ1-1; D uncertain. This clonotype was obtained from a female donor with Graves disease. This material consisted of peripheral blood mononuclear cells (PBMCs), taken when the disease was refractory, from a patient treated with antithyroid drugs. CDR3 sequence (DNA): TGCAGTGCTAGGGGTGGACTGAGCAACACTGAAGCTTTCTTT. Translation: CSARGGLSNTEAFF.